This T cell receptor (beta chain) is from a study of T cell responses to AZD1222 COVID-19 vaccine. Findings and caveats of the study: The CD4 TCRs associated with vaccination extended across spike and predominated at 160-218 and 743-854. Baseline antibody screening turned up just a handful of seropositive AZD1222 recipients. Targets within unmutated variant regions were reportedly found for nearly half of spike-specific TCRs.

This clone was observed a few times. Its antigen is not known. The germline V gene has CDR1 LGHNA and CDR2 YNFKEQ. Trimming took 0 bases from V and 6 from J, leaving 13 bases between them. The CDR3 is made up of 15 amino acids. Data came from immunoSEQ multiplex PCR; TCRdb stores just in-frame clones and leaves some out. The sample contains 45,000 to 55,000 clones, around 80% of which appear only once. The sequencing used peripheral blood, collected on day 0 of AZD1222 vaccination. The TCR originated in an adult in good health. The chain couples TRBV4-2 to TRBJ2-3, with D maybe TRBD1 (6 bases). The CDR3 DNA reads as TGTGCCAGCAGCCAAGATTCAGGGGTTGGGGATACGCAGTATTTT. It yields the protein CASSQDSGVGDTQYF.